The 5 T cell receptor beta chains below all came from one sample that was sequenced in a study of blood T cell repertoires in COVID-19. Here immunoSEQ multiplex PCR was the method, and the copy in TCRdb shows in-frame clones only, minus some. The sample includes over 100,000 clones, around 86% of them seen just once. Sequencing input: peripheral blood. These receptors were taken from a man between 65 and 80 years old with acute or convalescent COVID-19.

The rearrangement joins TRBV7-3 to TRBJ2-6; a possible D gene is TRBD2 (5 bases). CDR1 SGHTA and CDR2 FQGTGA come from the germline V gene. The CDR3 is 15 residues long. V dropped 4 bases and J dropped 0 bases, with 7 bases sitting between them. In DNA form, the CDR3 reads TGTGCCAGCAGCTCGGGGTCCTCTGGGGCCAACGTCCTGACTTTC. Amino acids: CASSSGSSGANVLTF.

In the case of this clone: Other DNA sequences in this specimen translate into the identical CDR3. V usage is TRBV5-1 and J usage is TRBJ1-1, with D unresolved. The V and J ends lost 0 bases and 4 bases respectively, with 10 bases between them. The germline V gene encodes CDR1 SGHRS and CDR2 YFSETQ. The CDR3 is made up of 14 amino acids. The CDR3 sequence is CASSLGSGGTEAFF. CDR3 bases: TGCGCCAGCAGCTTGGGTTCGGGTGGCACTGAAGCTTTCTTT.

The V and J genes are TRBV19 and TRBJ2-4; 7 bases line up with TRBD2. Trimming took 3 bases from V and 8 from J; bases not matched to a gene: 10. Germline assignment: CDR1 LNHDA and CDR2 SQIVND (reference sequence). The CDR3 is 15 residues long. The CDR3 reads CASSIRVVGRDIQYF. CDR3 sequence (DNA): TGTGCCAGTAGTATTAGGGTCGTAGGGAGGGACATTCAGTACTTC.

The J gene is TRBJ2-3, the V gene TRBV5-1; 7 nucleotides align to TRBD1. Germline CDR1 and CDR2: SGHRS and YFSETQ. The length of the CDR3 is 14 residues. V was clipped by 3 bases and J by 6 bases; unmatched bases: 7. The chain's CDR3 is CASSSGQDWDTQYF. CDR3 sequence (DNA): TGCGCCAGCAGCTCTGGACAGGACTGGGATACGCAGTATTTT.

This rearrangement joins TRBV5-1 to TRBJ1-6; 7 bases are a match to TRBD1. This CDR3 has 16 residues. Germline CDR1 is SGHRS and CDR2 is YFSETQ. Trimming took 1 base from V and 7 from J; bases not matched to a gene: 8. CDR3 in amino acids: CASSLWTGNGNSPLHF. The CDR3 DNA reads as TGCGCCAGCAGCTTGTGGACAGGAAACGGGAATTCACCCCTCCACTTT. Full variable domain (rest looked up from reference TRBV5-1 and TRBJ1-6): KAGVTQTPRYLIKTRGQQVTLSCSPISGHRSVSWYQQTPGQGLQFLFEYFSETQRNKGNFPGRFSGRQFSNSRSEMNVSTLELGDSALYLCASSLWTGNGNSPLHFGNGTRLTVT.